The 27 T cell receptor beta chains reported below all come from one sample, sequenced in a study of cytomegalovirus exposure and HLA in healthy donors. Clones were sequenced by immunoSEQ multiplex PCR, and TCRdb holds only the in-frame ones, with some missing. The data show roughly 50,000 clones, with about 93% seen just once and roughly 3% held by the top ten. The sequencing sample was made of PBMCs. Receptors originate from a man aged 18-30 years in good health and CMV-seronegative.

This chain joins TRBV15 and TRBJ2-7, with 8 bases aligning to TRBD1. Unmatched junction bases numbered 6, after V lost 1 base and J lost 7 bases. CDR3 length: 14 residues. In germline, CDR1 is LNHNV, CDR2 YYDKDF (reference sequence). The CDR3, as DNA: TGTGCCACCAGCAGAGGGGCAGGGGGCGGAGAGCAGTACTTC. This codes for CATSRGAGGGEQYF.

DNA of the CDR3: TGTGCCGGTGGACGGGGGAGCTCCTACAATGAGCAGTTCTTC. This gives the protein CAGGRGSSYNEQFF. The V gene is TRBV7-9, the J gene TRBJ2-1, with D tentatively TRBD2 (6 bases). The V and J ends lost 11 bases and 0 bases respectively, with 14 bases between them. Germline V gives CDR1 SEHNR, CDR2 FQNEAQ (reference sequence). CDR3 length equals 14 residues.

The rearrangement links TRBV6-1 to TRBJ2-1, with a tentative D call TRBD2 (6 bases). CDR1 MNHNS and CDR2 SASEGT come from the germline V gene. The V end was cut by 3 bases, the J end by 9 bases, with 12 bases between. CDR3 length: 13 amino acids. CDR3 DNA sequence: TGTGCCAGCAGTGAGTCAGGGACTGGTGAGCAGTTCTTC. It encodes CASSESGTGEQFF.

In DNA, the CDR3 is TGTGCCTGGAGTGTACGGTTGGGCGGGGAGCAGTTCTTC. This codes for CAWSVRLGGEQFF. The genes are TRBV30 and TRBJ2-1; TRBD2 might be the D (5 bases). Per germline, CDR1 GTSNPN and CDR2 SVGIG (reference sequence). The V gene lost 0 bases and the J gene lost 10 bases, with 13 bases spanning the gap. CDR3 length equals 13 residues.

The chain employs TRBV5-8 and TRBJ2-3; 7 bases line up with TRBD2. The CDR3 consists of 15 residues. CDR1 is SGHTS, CDR2 YDEGEE, per germline. V lost 5 bases to trimming and J lost 2 bases; unmatched junction nucleotides: 8. Written as DNA, the CDR3 is TGTGCCAGCAGTCCGGGGCGGGAGTTCACAGATACGCAGTATTTT. It translates to CASSPGREFTDTQYF.

The J gene is TRBJ2-5, the V gene TRBV6-5; weak D call: TRBD2 (5 bases). Trimming cost V 5 bases and J 5 bases, with 12 bases left between them. The CDR3 is 13 residues long. Per the germline V gene, CDR1 is MNHEY and CDR2 is SVGAGI. For the CDR3, the DNA is TGTGCCAGCAGTGCGGGCGGGTTGGAGACCCAGTACTTC. Its translation: CASSAGGLETQYF.

This clone was counted a few times. Here the CDR3 DNA reads TGTGCCACCAGCAGAGAACGGGCAGGGGCCCGTTTCGTGGCCCAGCATTTT. Its translation is CATSRERAGARFVAQHF. The chain is built from TRBV15 and TRBJ1-5, with D perhaps matching TRBD1 (6 bases). CDR3 length: 17 amino acids. The germline V gene encodes CDR1 LNHNV and CDR2 YYDKDF (reference sequence). Trimming removed 0 bases from V and 11 bases from J, with 23 bases in between.

The chain recombines TRBV19 with TRBJ2-6, with a tentative D call TRBD2 (5 bases). The germline V and J ends were trimmed by 4 bases and 4 bases, with 11 bases remaining between them. The germline V gene has CDR1 LNHDA and CDR2 SQIVND (reference sequence). The CDR3 is 15 residues long. The DNA for the CDR3 is TGTGCCAGTAGTAGCGGGTACTACGGGGCCAACGTCCTGACTTTC. It specifies CASSSGYYGANVLTF.

The chain joins TRBV27 to TRBJ2-3, with 7 positions matching TRBD2. The V gene end was trimmed by 5 bases and the J gene end by 0 bases; junction bases not matched to a gene: 2. Germline V gene data show CDR1 as MNHEY and CDR2 as SMNVEV (reference sequence). CDR3 length equals 14 residues. This CDR3 reads CASSLGGSTDTQYF. DNA of the CDR3: TGTGCCAGCAGTCTGGGGGGGAGCACAGATACGCAGTATTTT.

This clone was recorded a few times. The chain carries TRBV19 and TRBJ2-3; TRBD2 matches 13 bases. J lost 6 bases, V lost 5 bases, and 8 bases had no gene match. Looked up from germline, CDR1 is LNHDA and CDR2 is SQIVND (reference sequence). The CDR3 has 16 amino acids. The CDR3 coding sequence is TGTGCCAGTAGTGATTCCGGGACTAGCGGGGCCGATACGCAGTATTTT. Translating gives CASSDSGTSGADTQYF.

J is TRBJ1-5 and V is TRBV9; unclear D gene. Trimming stripped 0 bases from V and 4 bases from J, with 11 bases between. Germline CDR1 reads SGDLS; CDR2 reads YYNGEE. The CDR3 runs to 15 residues. The CDR3 region has the DNA TGTGCCAGCAGCGTAGAGGGCGGGAGTAATCAGCCCCAGCATTTT. It encodes CASSVEGGSNQPQHF.

The chain uses TRBV5-1 and TRBJ2-2; TRBD1 might be the D (6 bases). Trimming shortened V by 3 bases and J by 5 bases, and 14 bases separated the two germline ends. The CDR3 extends over 15 amino acids. The germline CDR1 and CDR2 sequences are SGHRS and YFSETQ. This CDR3 reads CASSWRTDRTGELFF. DNA of the CDR3: TGCGCCAGCAGCTGGAGGACAGATCGGACCGGGGAGCTGTTTTTT.

The genes are TRBV5-5 and TRBJ2-1; D ambiguous. Trimming cost V 4 bases and J 10 bases, with 12 bases left between them. CDR1 and CDR2 from the germline V gene are SGHKS and YYEKEE (reference sequence). The CDR3 covers 12 residues. The CDR3 sequence: CASSLASREQFF. In DNA form, the CDR3 reads TGTGCCAGCAGCCTGGCATCGAGGGAGCAGTTCTTC.

The chain is built from TRBV6-1 and TRBJ1-4; perhaps TRBD1 as D (5 bases). The CDR3 runs 14 residues. Looked up from germline, CDR1 is MNHNS and CDR2 is SASEGT. Trimming pared 6 bases from V and 5 bases from J, leaving 13 bases between. Here the CDR3 reads CASSLVGGNEKLFF. The CDR3 DNA reads TGTGCCAGCAGCTTGGTCGGGGGAAATGAAAAACTGTTTTTT.

This clone was detected only a few times. The rearrangement joins TRBV6-4 to TRBJ2-3; D perhaps matches TRBD2 (5 bases). CDR1 is MRHNA, CDR2 SNTAGT, per germline. V lost 3 bases and J 1 base, leaving 11 bases between the germline ends. The CDR3 extends over 15 amino acids. The CDR3, as DNA: TGTGCCAGCAGTGATGGGAGTTCGGGCACAGATACGCAGTATTTT. Translated, it gives CASSDGSSGTDTQYF.

The chain links TRBV18 to TRBJ2-3; a weak D match, TRBD1 (6 bases). The CDR3 extends over 15 amino acids. Between the trimmed V and J ends, which lost 1 base and 4 bases, there was a span of 12 bases. Germline V CDR1 and CDR2: KGHSH, LQKENI. This chain's CDR3 is CASSPRQGTADTQYF. Here the CDR3 DNA reads TGTGCCAGCTCACCACGTCAGGGGACCGCAGATACGCAGTATTTT.

The chain has TRBV5-6 and TRBJ2-1; 7 bases align to TRBD2. The germline CDR1 and CDR2 sequences are SGHDT and YYEEEE. V dropped 0 bases and J dropped 3; count of bases not matched to a gene: 3. This CDR3 is built from 15 residues. The CDR3 loop is CASSLVPSGYNEQFF. DNA for the CDR3: TGTGCCAGCAGCTTGGTGCCTAGCGGCTACAATGAGCAGTTCTTC.

With regard to this clone: No DNA is shown, since the ends of the CDR3 on it are uncertain; the CDR3 is the one TCRdb lists. V is TRBV28 and J is TRBJ2-7; TRBD2 is taken as the D call from the table, unchecked against the DNA. Germline loops: CDR1 MDHEN, CDR2 SYDVKM. 15 amino acids form the CDR3, both terminal residues included. CDR3 sequence reads: CASSSSASGSNEQYF.

This rearrangement joins TRBV2 to TRBJ2-2, with 8 bases that match TRBD2. The germline V gene has CDR1 SNHLY and CDR2 FYNNEI. V shed 5 bases and J 6 bases; nucleotides not matched to a gene: 2. The CDR3 has 13 residues. The CDR3 region is CASSPREAGELFF. CDR3 nucleotide sequence: TGTGCCAGCAGTCCGCGGGAGGCCGGGGAGCTGTTTTTT.

The chain combines TRBV16 with TRBJ1-1, with D possibly being TRBD1 (6 bases). The CDR3 runs to 12 residues. Trimming left V 4 bases short and J 6 bases short, with 9 bases between. The germline CDR1 and CDR2 sequences are KGHSY and FQNENV. Here the CDR3 DNA reads TGTGCCAGCAGCCTTCAGGGGTCTGAAGCTTTCTTT. This sequence encodes CASSLQGSEAFF.

This chain joins TRBV27 and TRBJ2-7; TRBD2 aligns across 7 bases. This CDR3 contains 13 residues. V was pared by 7 bases and J by 6 bases, with 9 bases of the junction left unmatched. In germline, CDR1 is MNHEY, CDR2 SMNVEV (reference sequence). CDR3 DNA sequence: TGTGCCAGCAAGGGGCGGGAGACCTTCGAGCAGTACTTC. This gives the protein CASKGRETFEQYF.

The gene calls are TRBV5-6 and TRBJ2-7; the match to TRBD1 covers 9 bases. This CDR3 region has 14 residues. Germline loops: CDR1 SGHDT, CDR2 YYEEEE. V shed 1 base and J 6 bases; nucleotides not matched to a gene: 5. CDR3 sequence reads: CASSLYRGLGEQYF. CDR3 sequence (DNA): TGTGCCAGCAGCTTGTACAGGGGGCTCGGCGAGCAGTACTTC.

The CDR3 sequence is CASRRLPNQGTEAFF. CDR3 nucleotide sequence: TGTGCCAGCCGACGGCTTCCGAACCAGGGCACTGAAGCTTTCTTT. This chain uses TRBV2 with TRBJ1-1; possible D gene TRBD1, 5 bases. Germline V gene data show CDR1 as SNHLY and CDR2 as FYNNEI. The V end was cut by 8 bases, the J end by 4 bases, with 20 bases between. CDR3 length: 15 residues.

The chain joins TRBV11-3 to TRBJ2-2; the D is unclear. The CDR3 consists of 13 residues. The ends were cut back, 3 bases at V and 5 bases at J, with 7 bases in the middle. Germline CDR1 SGHNT, CDR2 YENEEA. The CDR3 DNA reads as TGTGCCAGCAGCTTTATAGATACCGGGGAGCTGTTTTTT. Translating gives CASSFIDTGELFF.

The chain uses TRBV9 and TRBJ2-1; the match to TRBD1 covers 7 bases. Germline V gives CDR1 SGDLS, CDR2 YYNGEE. Trimming cost V 4 bases and J 9 bases; bases outside gene matches: 10. The CDR3 has 14 amino acids. The CDR3 spells CASSLGQALGEQFF. CDR3 coding DNA: TGTGCCAGCAGCCTTGGACAGGCTCTGGGTGAGCAGTTCTTC.

This sequence joins TRBV7-6 and TRBJ2-3; 14 positions match TRBD2. CDR1 is SGHVS, CDR2 FNYEAQ, per germline. This CDR3 contains 16 residues. The junction had 4 bases not matched to a gene; V was cut back by 4 bases and J by 4 bases. For the CDR3, the DNA is TGTGCCAGCAGCTCCAGACTAGCGGGAGGGGCAGATACGCAGTATTTT. Its translation is CASSSRLAGGADTQYF.

This clone appeared many times. The chain carries TRBV29-1 and TRBJ2-1; maybe TRBD2 (5 bases). Per germline, CDR1 SQVTM and CDR2 ANQGSEA. The CDR3 extends over 13 amino acids. The V end was cut by 2 bases, the J end by 6 bases, with 11 bases between. The CDR3 loop is CSVEHGVGNEQFF. DNA for the CDR3: TGCAGCGTTGAACACGGGGTAGGCAATGAGCAGTTCTTC.